The rows below give T cell receptor beta chains drawn from one sample of a study of neurological immune-mediated disorders. TCRdb called the 5' RACE reads again in MiXCR, with one record for every CDR3 protein. This sample carries around 37,000 distinct CDR3 sequences, around 10% of them seen once, and the ten largest clones take around 3.9%. Specimen: PBMCs. These receptors all stem from a man between 60 and 75 years old with HTLV-1-associated myelopathy (HAM/TSP). The CDR3 runs from the conserved cysteine through the conserved F or W. A D gene is named only where the DNA matches it firmly. Clone size, where shown, is once, few, many, or a class for clones that have expanded.

TRBD2,TRBJ2-1,many,TRBV12-3/TRBV12-4,TGTGCCAGCAGTGACCCTTCCCGGGAGGGCCGCAATGAGCAGTTCTTC,CASSDPSREGRNEQFF
NA,TRBJ2-2,many,TRBV7-9,TGTGCCAGCAGCTCTTGGGGGGGCGCCTACACCGGGGAGCTGTTTTTT,CASSSWGGAYTGELFF
TRBD1,TRBJ2-7,many,TRBV20-1,TGCAGTGCTACTAGGAACAGGGGGCTTCAGAAGCAGTACTTC,CSATRNRGLQKQYF
TRBD2,TRBJ2-1,many,TRBV27,TGTGCCAGCAGCCGACTAGCGGGAGGGCTGTTACATGAGCAGTTCTTC,CASSRLAGGLLHEQFF
NA,TRBJ2-1,many,TRBV10-3,TGTGCCATCAGTGACCCTAACCGAAGCTCCTACAATGAGCAGTTCTTC,CAISDPNRSSYNEQFF
TRBD2,TRBJ2-5,many,TRBV12-3/TRBV12-4,TGTGCCAGCAGTTCTTCCCCTGGACGGGAGGGCCAGTACTTC,CASSSSPGREGQYF
NA,TRBJ2-7,many,TRBV7-2,TGTGCCAGCAGCCCCCGGCGCGGGACGGGGTACGAGCAGTACTTC,CASSPRRGTGYEQYF
NA,TRBJ1-4,few,TRBV20-1,TGCAGTGCTAGAGGCGGGTCTGCAACTAATGAAAAACTGTTTTTT,CSARGGSATNEKLFF
TRBD2,TRBJ2-1,many,TRBV20-1,TGCAGTGCTAGAGATCTTCCACTAGCGGGAGCCTCATCCAATGAGCAGTTCTTC,CSARDLPLAGASSNEQFF
TRBD1,TRBJ1-4,NA,TRBV9,TGTGCAAGCAGGGGATGGACAGGGGAAAATGAAAAACTGTTTTTT,CASRGWTGENEKLFF
NA,TRBJ2-3,many,TRBV29-1,TGCAGCGTTAGTCAGGGTGGAACGGCAGATACGCAGTATTTT,CSVSQGGTADTQYF
NA,TRBJ2-1,many,TRBV2,TGTGCCAGCAGTGACAGGGGCGGGAGAAATGAGCAGTTCTTC,CASSDRGGRNEQFF
TRBD1,TRBJ2-3,many,TRBV6-5,TGTGCCAGCAGTCAGGAAGGGGGCACGTCAGATACGCAGTATTTT,CASSQEGGTSDTQYF
TRBD1,TRBJ2-7,many,TRBV7-9,TGTGCCAGCAGCTTAGGGACAGGCCCGTACGAGCAGTACTTC,CASSLGTGPYEQYF
TRBD1,TRBJ2-3,many,TRBV2,TGTGCCAGCAGCCCTTTAAGACAGGGGAAAACAGATACGCAGTATTTT,CASSPLRQGKTDTQYF
NA,TRBJ2-7,NA,TRBV19,TGTGCCAGTAGTCCCCTGTGCCTCTACGAGCAGTACTTC,CASSPLCLYEQYF
NA,TRBJ2-5,few,TRBV3-1,TGTACCAGCAGCCCCGGGACTGCGAGTGAGGCCCAGTACTTC,CTSSPGTASEAQYF